The 14 T cell receptor beta chains listed next were all sequenced from one sample in a study of shared clonotypes between healthy human individuals. Measured with immunoSEQ multiplex PCR; TCRdb has only the in-frame clones, and not every one. Here the sample spans some 600,000 clones, approximately 96% being singletons. As defined, naive CD8 cells were CD45RO-negative and positively selected for CCR7, with terminally differentiated effector memory CD45RA+ cells excluded. Input material: naive CD8+ T cells sorted from blood. Receptor source: a woman in her twenties or thirties in good health.

This clone appeared once. The rearrangement uses TRBV27 and TRBJ2-7; tentative D call: TRBD2 (6 bases). V lost 3 bases to trimming and J lost 4 bases, with 13 bases between them. This CDR3 has 14 amino acids. The germline gives CDR1 MNHEY, CDR2 SMNVEV (reference sequence). Here the CDR3 DNA reads TGTGCCAGCAGTTTGGGACGGGAGTCTTACGAGCAGTACTTC. Its protein product is CASSLGRESYEQYF.

The chain couples TRBV28 to TRBJ2-7, with D perhaps TRBD1 (6 bases). Germline values: CDR1 MDHEN, CDR2 SYDVKM. The CDR3 is 14 residues long. The V end lost 8 bases, the J end lost 6 bases, and 20 bases lay between the germline ends. Here the CDR3 DNA reads TGTGCCAGCTTCAGGGGTCCTCTAGTCGGCGAGCAGTACTTC. Translation: CASFRGPLVGEQYF.

This chain uses TRBV4-2 with TRBJ2-7, with no clear D. Germline CDR1 LGHNA, CDR2 YNFKEQ. V was shortened by 4 bases and J by 3 bases, with 13 bases between the two germline ends. This CDR3 spans 14 amino acids. CDR3 in DNA: TGTGCCAGCAGCCCCCTGTTGGGAAGCTACGAGCAGTACTTC. Protein: CASSPLLGSYEQYF.

This chain connects TRBV28 to TRBJ1-2; tentatively, D is TRBD1 (5 bases). Germline values: CDR1 MDHEN, CDR2 SYDVKM. Trimming stripped 7 bases from V and 4 bases from J, with 22 bases between. This CDR3 region has 16 residues. CDR3 bases: TGTGCCAGCAACAGTTTCGTCGAGGGGTCTTCCTATGGCTACACCTTC. This encodes CASNSFVEGSSYGYTF.

A single count supports this clone. In DNA form, the CDR3 reads TGTGCCAGCAGCTCTACAGGGGTCTCTGGGGCCAACGTCCTGACTTTC. It specifies CASSSTGVSGANVLTF. The chain has TRBV13 and TRBJ2-6; TRBD1 aligns across 7 bases. The germline CDR1 and CDR2 sequences are PRHDT and FYEKMQ (reference sequence). The CDR3 totals 16 residues. V gave up 4 bases and J gave up 0 bases; unmatched junction bases: 3. Full variable domain (remainder filled in from reference TRBV13 and TRBJ2-6): AAGVIQSPRHLIKEKRETATLKCYPIPRHDTVYWYQQGPGQDPQFLISFYEKMQSDKGSIPDRFSAQQFSDYHSELNMSSLELGDSALYFCASSSTGVSGANVLTFGAGSRLTVL.

The V gene is TRBV10-1, the J gene TRBJ2-1; the match to TRBD2 covers 11 bases. V trimming: 3 bases; J trimming: 9 bases; junction bases outside the gene matches: 10. The germline CDR1 and CDR2 sequences are WNHNN and SYGVQD (reference sequence). The CDR3 has 16 amino acids. CDR3 nucleotide sequence: TGCGCCAGCAGTGATTTGGGGACTAGCGGATATGGTGAGCAGTTCTTC. Amino acid sequence: CASSDLGTSGYGEQFF.

V gene TRBV27 combines with J gene TRBJ1-4; the D is unclear. CDR1 is MNHEY and CDR2 is SMNVEV in the germline V gene (reference sequence). V was cut by 8 bases and J by 2 bases, with 12 bases left in between. This CDR3 has 14 amino acids. CDR3 DNA sequence: TGTGCCAGCCAAAGCCCGGGGACTAATGAAAAACTGTTTTTT. Its protein is CASQSPGTNEKLFF.

This clone has only one observation. The chain uses TRBV28 and TRBJ1-5; D perhaps matches TRBD1 (5 bases). CDR3 length: 20 amino acids. V shed 5 bases and J shed 3 bases, with 29 bases lying between them. Germline CDR1 and CDR2: MDHEN and SYDVKM. DNA of the CDR3: TGTGCCAGCAGTCGGCGCGGGTTGACAGCCTTCCAAAATTCCAATCAGCCCCAGCATTTT. This encodes CASSRRGLTAFQNSNQPQHF. The full variable domain, in which reference TRBV28 and TRBJ1-5 provide the parts outside the CDR3, is DVKVTQSSRYLVKRTGEKVFLECVQDMDHENMFWYRQDPGLGLRLIYFSYDVKMKEKGDIPEGYSVSREKKERFSLILESASTNQTSMYLCASSRRGLTAFQNSNQPQHFGDGTRLSIL.

The chain joins TRBV9 to TRBJ1-6; 9 bases align to TRBD1. Trimming at V came to 0 bases and at J to 9 bases, leaving 4 bases not matched to a gene. CDR1 is SGDLS, CDR2 YYNGEE, per germline. This CDR3 is 15 amino acids long. Here the CDR3 DNA reads TGTGCCAGCAGCGTAGAGGGGACAGGGAGTTCACCCCTCCACTTT. Translated: CASSVEGTGSSPLHF.

The rearrangement links TRBV27 to TRBJ2-1; D may be TRBD2 (5 bases). Germline CDR1 MNHEY, CDR2 SMNVEV (reference sequence). The CDR3 loop spans 15 amino acids. The V and J ends lost 3 bases and 1 base respectively, with 10 bases between them. The CDR3 loop is CASSFSGDSYNEQFF. The CDR3 DNA sequence: TGTGCCAGCAGTTTCTCCGGGGATTCCTACAATGAGCAGTTCTTC.

The rearrangement uses TRBV5-6 and TRBJ1-2, with TRBD1 matching over 12 bases. This CDR3 comprises 15 residues. Trimming removed 6 bases from V and 4 bases from J; junction bases left unmatched: 7. Germline V CDR1 and CDR2: SGHDT, YYEEEE. CDR3 coding DNA: TGTGCCAGCAACCAGGGGACAGGGGGCTTCTATGGCTACACCTTC. It encodes CASNQGTGGFYGYTF.

The rearrangement uses TRBV11-3 and TRBJ2-1, with 11 bases fitting TRBD1. Losses at the gene ends were 5 bases for V and 6 bases for J; bases not matched to a gene: 6. Germline lookup yields CDR1 SGHNT and CDR2 YENEEA. CDR3 length: 15 residues. CDR3 sequence (DNA): TGTGCCAGCAGCAAGGTGGGGACAGGGGGCAATGAGCAGTTCTTC. Its protein product is CASSKVGTGGNEQFF. Based on the CDR3 plus reference TRBV11-3 and TRBJ2-1, the full variable domain is EAGVVQSPRYKIIEKKQPVAFWCNPISGHNTLYWYLQNLGQGPELLIRYENEEAVDDSQLPKDRFSAERLKGVDSTLKIQPAELGDSAVYLCASSKVGTGGNEQFFGPGTRLTVL.

The chain combines TRBV5-6 with TRBJ2-7; D might be TRBD2 (6 bases). Germline CDR1 reads SGHDT; CDR2 reads YYEEEE. There are 16 residues in the CDR3. The V end was cut by 3 bases, the J end by 4 bases, with 20 bases between. The CDR3 sequence is CASSWGNSGGPYEQYF. The CDR3 nucleotides are TGTGCCAGCAGCTGGGGAAATAGCGGAGGCCCATACGAGCAGTACTTC. Full variable domain (rest looked up from reference TRBV5-6 and TRBJ2-7): DAGVTQSPTHLIKTRGQQVTLRCSPKSGHDTVSWYQQALGQGPQFIFQYYEEEERQRGNFPDRFSGHQFPNYSSELNVNALLLGDSALYLCASSWGNSGGPYEQYFGPGTRLTVT.

J is TRBJ2-3 and V is TRBV7-9; tentatively, D is TRBD1 (6 bases). Germline V gives CDR1 SEHNR, CDR2 FQNEAQ (reference sequence). CDR3 length equals 14 residues. V lost 4 bases and J lost 4, with 12 bases in between. The DNA of the CDR3 is TGTGCCAGCAGCTACGGGACAAGTCCAGATACGCAGTATTTT. Its translation: CASSYGTSPDTQYF.